This TCR beta chain appears in the sequencing data of a study of regulatory T cells in long-lasting Graves disease. Relying on iRepertoire HTBI primers and Arm-PCR of CDR3 regions, the team built TCR beta libraries. TCRdb re-derived calls from the multiplex PCR reads in MiXCR, one entry per CDR3 protein. The repertoire holds around 500,000 distinct CDR3 sequences, with around 12% as singletons. The V end was cut by 7 bases, the J end by 2 bases, with 16 bases between. This CDR3 comprises 15 residues. From germline, CDR1 is MDHEN and CDR2 SYDVKM. Documented time point: newly diagnosed GD, antithyroid drugs for less than 3 months. The TCR library was made from RNA that had been extracted from PBMCs in TRIzol. This clonotype has ten or more counts. The same sample was also studied in work on T cells in Graves' hyperthyroidism and ophthalmopathy.

Sequenced material: peripheral blood mononuclear cells (PBMCs), taken at new diagnosis, from a patient treated with antithyroid drugs. This sequence originates from a woman between 25 and 40 years old with Graves disease. The V call is TRBV28, the J call TRBJ2-3; the D gene is possibly TRBD2 (6 bases). CDR3 sequence reads: CASIMSGSYTDTQYF. The CDR3 bases are TGTGCCAGCATCATGAGCGGGTCATACACAGATACGCAGTATTTT.